This T cell receptor beta chain emerged from a study of T cell responses to AZD1222 COVID-19 vaccine. In the case of this clone: Its matching antigen is unknown.

The study, taken as a whole, reports: All repertoire sampling was performed exclusively after the peak T cell response. Spike-wide coverage was observed for vaccine-associated CD4 TCRs, with dominant responses at 160-218 and 743-854.

Using immunoSEQ multiplex PCR, the repertoire was profiled, and TCRdb retains in-frame clones only, with some absent. The table lists about 82,000 clones, approximately 90% of them singletons. The sequence was obtained from an adult who received the AZD1222 COVID-19 vaccine. The material sequenced was peripheral blood, taken 28 days after the second AZD1222 dose.

As DNA, the CDR3 is TGTGCCACCCGAAGGGATTATAGCAATCAGCCCCAGCATTTT. Its translation is CATRRDYSNQPQHF. This rearrangement joins TRBV19 to TRBJ1-5; D not certain. The CDR3 totals 14 residues. The V and J ends lost 10 bases and 0 bases respectively, with 13 bases between them. CDR1 is LNHDA and CDR2 is SQIVND in the germline V gene (reference sequence).